The present entry profiles one T cell receptor beta chain with its context. No antigen is known for it. Recent acute infections and vaccinations were absent in the healthy HIV-negative adult donors. Here immunoSEQ multiplex PCR was the method, and the copy in TCRdb shows in-frame clones only, minus some. The profile shows 740,000 or so clones, approximately 73% of them singletons. The sample originates from a study of shared clonotypes between healthy human individuals. General study results and limits: Several donors showed sharing of approximately 5% of naive CD4 clonotypes. It was the non-shared clonotypes that had lower generation probabilities than clonotypes shared by all four donors.

This TCR derives from a woman aged 25-40 years in good health. Sample: memory CD4+ T cells sorted from blood. Subset described: CD45RA-negative fraction.

The CDR3 is CASGGSFF. Written as DNA, the CDR3 is TGTGCCAGCGGGGGGTCTTTCTTT. The chain has TRBV28 and TRBJ1-1, with a tentative D call TRBD1 (5 bases). From germline, CDR1 is MDHEN and CDR2 SYDVKM. V was shortened by 8 bases and J by 12 bases, with 7 bases between the two germline ends. The CDR3 is 8 amino acids.